Shown below are 32 T cell receptor beta chains from a single sample sequenced in a study of shared clonotypes between healthy human individuals. CD45RO-negative cells were positively selected for CCR7, leaving out terminally differentiated effector memory CD45RA+ cells. Only in-frame clones appear in the TCRdb table, and some are missing; sequencing was by immunoSEQ multiplex PCR. Among about 2.2 million clones, approximately 92% were seen once, and the ten largest hold around 1.7%. The sequenced material came from naive CD8+ T cells from PBMCs. Receptors were obtained from a man aged 18 to 35 in good health. Some clones in this sample may be carry-over from other donors' samples.

The rearrangement uses TRBV4-1 and TRBJ1-2; unclear D gene. Germline lookup yields CDR1 MGHRA and CDR2 YSYEKL. There are 15 residues in the CDR3. V shed 1 base and J shed 8 bases, with 17 bases lying between them. The CDR3 sequence is CASSQVQESSMGYTF. The CDR3, as DNA: TGCGCCAGCAGCCAAGTTCAGGAATCTTCTATGGGCTACACCTTC.

The chain carries TRBV2 and TRBJ2-7; D not certain. V was trimmed by 8 bases and J by 2 bases, leaving 16 bases between them. In germline, CDR1 is SNHLY, CDR2 FYNNEI. The CDR3 is made up of 14 amino acids. This CDR3 reads CASRLASKPYEQYF. CDR3 nucleotides: TGTGCCAGCCGGTTGGCTTCCAAACCCTACGAGCAGTACTTC. Using reference TRBV2 and TRBJ2-7 for the parts outside the CDR3, the full variable domain is EPEVTQTPSHQVTQMGQEVILRCVPISNHLYFYWYRQILGQKVEFLVSFYNNEISEKSEIFDDQFSVERPDGSNFTLKIRSTKLEDSAMYFCASRLASKPYEQYFGPGTRLTVT.

The chain joins TRBV27 to TRBJ2-1; 7 bases fit TRBD2. This CDR3 has 16 residues. Germline loops: CDR1 MNHEY, CDR2 SMNVEV (reference sequence). Unmatched junction bases numbered 4, after V lost 1 base and J lost 1 base. The CDR3 reads CASSLYPGGSYNEQFF. CDR3 in DNA: TGTGCCAGCAGTTTATACCCGGGAGGATCCTACAATGAGCAGTTCTTC.

This chain links TRBV6-5 with TRBJ1-1; no firm D call. Trimming cost V 6 bases and J 2 bases, with 10 bases left between them. The CDR3 consists of 13 residues. CDR1 and CDR2 (germline): MNHEY, SVGAGI. The CDR3 loop is CASRGRVNTEAFF. As DNA, the CDR3 is TGTGCCAGCAGAGGACGGGTTAACACTGAAGCTTTCTTT.

CDR3 in DNA: TGCGCCAGTACCTCCGGGACAGGGCCGTCCGAGCAGTACTTC. Translation gives CASTSGTGPSEQYF. The rearrangement uses TRBV5-1 and TRBJ2-7, with 9 positions matching TRBD1. J gave up 6 bases and V 8 bases, and 12 bases lay outside the gene matches. The CDR3 is 14 residues long. Germline V CDR1 and CDR2: SGHRS, YFSETQ.

The J gene is TRBJ1-1, the V gene TRBV9, with 8 bases identical to TRBD1. J was trimmed by 3 bases and V by 3 bases; bases with no gene match: 4. The CDR3 spans 14 residues. CDR1 is SGDLS, CDR2 YYNGEE, per germline. Here the CDR3 reads CASSETGAYTEAFF. The CDR3 nucleotides are TGTGCCAGCAGCGAGACAGGGGCCTACACTGAAGCTTTCTTT.

The chain recombines TRBV7-8 with TRBJ2-6; D tentatively fits TRBD1 or TRBD2 (5 bases each). The length of the CDR3 is 17 residues. V was clipped by 1 base and J by 2 bases, with 12 bases between them. CDR1 SGHVS and CDR2 FQNEAQ come from the germline V gene. CDR3 loop: CASSLVLVGAGANVLTF. The CDR3 nucleotides read TGTGCCAGCAGCTTAGTCCTCGTGGGGGCTGGGGCCAACGTCCTGACTTTC.

The J gene is TRBJ1-3, the V gene TRBV28; D possibly corresponds to TRBD1 (6 bases). V shed 0 bases and J shed 7 bases, with 13 bases lying between them. Germline lookup yields CDR1 MDHEN and CDR2 SYDVKM. The CDR3 runs 15 residues. CDR3 residues: CASSLWVGGDNTIYF. In DNA, the CDR3 is TGTGCCAGCAGTTTATGGGTCGGGGGCGATAACACCATATATTTT.

The chain joins TRBV11-2 to TRBJ2-1; a weak D match, TRBD2 (5 bases). The CDR3 runs 13 residues. The germline V gene has CDR1 SGHAT and CDR2 FQNNGV. V lost 6 bases to trimming and J lost 7 bases, with 13 bases between them. The CDR3 DNA is TGTGCCAGCAGGGGGAGTGTTGTGAATGAGCAGTTCTTC. Its translation: CASRGSVVNEQFF.

This chain links TRBV7-9 with TRBJ2-7; a possible D gene is TRBD2 (6 bases). V was trimmed by 6 bases and J by 0 bases, leaving 12 bases between them. Germline V gene lookup returns CDR1 SEHNR and CDR2 FQNEAQ (reference sequence). CDR3 size: 14 residues. The CDR3 region is CASSHGSNSYEQYF. Written as DNA, the CDR3 is TGTGCCAGCAGTCACGGGAGCAACTCCTACGAGCAGTACTTC.

This chain links TRBV9 with TRBJ2-7; D uncertain. The CDR3 sequence is 14 residues long. Germline V gene lookup returns CDR1 SGDLS and CDR2 YYNGEE. Trimming removed 0 bases at V and 5 bases at J, with 12 bases between. Here the CDR3 DNA reads TGTGCCAGCAGCGTAGAAAGGGAAGTCGACGAGCAGTACTTC. Translating gives CASSVEREVDEQYF.

This chain uses TRBV5-5 with TRBJ1-5; 8 nucleotides line up with TRBD1. The CDR3 consists of 15 residues. The ends lost 2 bases at V and 5 bases at J; junction bases unmatched: 6. Per the germline V gene, CDR1 is SGHKS and CDR2 is YYEKEE (reference sequence). As DNA, the CDR3 is TGTGCCAGCAGCTTCGGACAGGGACCACATCAGCCCCAGCATTTT. Amino acids: CASSFGQGPHQPQHF. The full variable domain, with the rest looked up from reference TRBV5-5 and TRBJ1-5, is DAGVTQSPTHLIKTRGQQVTLRCSPISGHKSVSWYQQVLGQGPQFIFQYYEKEERGRGNFPDRFSARQFPNYSSELNVNALLLGDSALYLCASSFGQGPHQPQHFGDGTRLSIL.

The rearrangement links TRBV28 to TRBJ2-7, with D maybe TRBD2 (6 bases). With 1 base removed from V and 0 bases from J, the gap between germline ends came to 13 bases. CDR1 is MDHEN, CDR2 SYDVKM, per germline. The CDR3 covers 16 residues. CDR3 residues: CASSLLARTNSYEQYF. In DNA form, the CDR3 reads TGTGCCAGCAGTTTATTGGCCAGGACTAACTCCTACGAGCAGTACTTC.

The chain combines TRBV29-1 with TRBJ2-2, with no clear D. Per germline, CDR1 SQVTM and CDR2 ANQGSEA. This CDR3 comprises 12 residues. Trimming took off 4 bases at V and 1 base at J, with 4 bases between the two ends. CDR3 residues: CSVGRNTGELFF. CDR3 sequence (DNA): TGCAGCGTTGGCAGGAACACCGGGGAGCTGTTTTTT.

The chain is built from TRBV7-9 and TRBJ1-2, with D unresolved. The CDR3 has 14 residues. Germline V CDR1 and CDR2: SEHNR, FQNEAQ (reference sequence). The ends were cut back, 4 bases at V and 0 bases at J, with 9 bases in the middle. CDR3 amino acids: CASSSQTANYGYTF. As DNA, the CDR3 is TGTGCCAGCAGCTCCCAGACCGCTAACTATGGCTACACCTTC.

The chain uses TRBV7-9 and TRBJ1-5, with D unclear. Trimming cost V 3 bases and J 7 bases, with 10 bases left between them. Germline CDR1 reads SEHNR; CDR2 reads FQNEAQ (reference sequence). The CDR3 length is 13 residues. This chain's CDR3 is CASSLGLGQPQHF. Written as DNA, the CDR3 is TGTGCCAGCAGCTTGGGGTTGGGCCAGCCCCAGCATTTT.

The rearrangement links TRBV19 to TRBJ2-1, with TRBD2 identical over 7 bases. There are 15 residues in the CDR3. CDR1 and CDR2 from the germline V gene are LNHDA and SQIVND (reference sequence). V was clipped by 6 bases and J by 7 bases; unmatched bases: 12. CDR3 sequence (DNA): TGTGCCAGTAGCCCATATCTTGGCGGGAGTAATGAGCAGTTCTTC. Its protein product is CASSPYLGGSNEQFF.

This clone was seen a single time. The chain combines TRBV28 with TRBJ2-5, with D possibly being TRBD1 (5 bases). CDR3 length: 14 amino acids. V lost 2 bases to trimming and J lost 5 bases, with 12 bases between them. Germline-derived CDR1 and CDR2 are MDHEN and SYDVKM. CDR3 nucleotide sequence: TGTGCCAGCAGTTTACGGGTCAGGGTGGAGACCCAGTACTTC. This codes for CASSLRVRVETQYF.

This clone was picked up a small number of times. The rearrangement joins TRBV6-5 to TRBJ2-2, with D tentatively TRBD1 or TRBD2 (5 bases each). CDR1 MNHEY and CDR2 SVGAGI come from the germline V gene. This CDR3 has 14 residues. Trimming stripped 0 bases from V and 6 bases from J, with 8 bases between. The CDR3 DNA sequence: TGTGCCAGCAGTTACTCCATGGGACCCGGGGAGCTGTTTTTT. Protein product: CASSYSMGPGELFF.

The chain joins TRBV5-5 to TRBJ1-2; D unclear. The CDR3 has 15 amino acids. The V end lost 7 bases, the J end lost 1 base, and 17 bases lay between the germline ends. The germline gives CDR1 SGHKS, CDR2 YYEKEE (reference sequence). CDR3 sequence reads: CASLLVGGINYGYTF. Written as DNA, the CDR3 is TGTGCCAGCCTTCTTGTTGGAGGGATTAACTATGGCTACACCTTC.

The chain uses TRBV10-1 and TRBJ2-5; tentatively, D is TRBD1 (5 bases). The V gene lost 7 bases and the J gene lost 4 bases, with 22 bases spanning the gap. Germline lookup yields CDR1 WNHNN and CDR2 SYGVQD (reference sequence). CDR3 length: 16 amino acids. CDR3: CASIFRQIQSGETQYF. The CDR3 DNA reads TGCGCCAGCATATTTAGACAGATCCAGAGTGGAGAGACCCAGTACTTC.

V usage is TRBV7-6 and J usage is TRBJ2-2, with D perhaps TRBD1 (5 bases). The CDR3 runs to 15 residues. V was trimmed by 7 bases and J by 5 bases, leaving 17 bases between them. The germline CDR1 and CDR2 sequences are SGHVS and FNYEAQ. CDR3 bases: TGTGCCAGCACCCCGTGGGGCGCGCGTACCGGGGAGCTGTTTTTT. This gives the protein CASTPWGARTGELFF.

The rearrangement links TRBV6-5 to TRBJ2-1, with 8 bases aligning to TRBD1. This CDR3 is built from 14 residues. Germline loops: CDR1 MNHEY, CDR2 SVGAGI. Trimming cost V 5 bases and J 6 bases; bases outside gene matches: 6. The CDR3 region has the DNA TGTGCCAGCAGTCCTTCTACAGGGGGCAATGAGCAGTTCTTC. Protein sequence: CASSPSTGGNEQFF.

The chain carries TRBV9 and TRBJ1-6; the D is unclear. Germline V gene lookup returns CDR1 SGDLS and CDR2 YYNGEE. The V and J ends lost 1 base and 6 bases respectively, with 11 bases between them. This CDR3 comprises 15 residues. CDR3 region: CASSVYGGTNSPLHF. The CDR3 nucleotides are TGTGCCAGCAGCGTATATGGAGGTACTAATTCACCCCTCCACTTT.

This chain links TRBV28 with TRBJ1-1, with TRBD1 matching over 8 bases. Germline CDR1 and CDR2: MDHEN and SYDVKM. The CDR3 has 17 residues. V was pared by 3 bases and J by 3 bases, with 12 bases of the junction left unmatched. The CDR3 loop is CASSLSGGLRVHTEAFF. The CDR3 nucleotides read TGTGCCAGCAGTTTGTCAGGGGGCTTAAGGGTGCACACTGAAGCTTTCTTT.

The chain has TRBV27 and TRBJ2-3, with 8 positions matching TRBD2. V lost 6 bases, J lost 5 bases, and 10 bases stayed unmatched. CDR1 and CDR2 (germline): MNHEY, SMNVEV (reference sequence). The CDR3 is made up of 15 amino acids. The CDR3 DNA reads as TGTGCCAGCAGCCCGGGAAGCGGGAGCGGAGATACGCAGTATTTT. Its translation is CASSPGSGSGDTQYF.

V is TRBV5-1 and J is TRBJ1-2; 7 positions match TRBD1. J lost 5 bases, V lost 5 bases, and 9 bases had no gene match. CDR1 and CDR2 from the germline V gene are SGHRS and YFSETQ. The length of the CDR3 is 14 residues. CDR3 region: CASREPGGSYGYTF. For the CDR3, the DNA is TGCGCCAGCAGGGAACCAGGGGGTTCGTATGGCTACACCTTC.

Concerning this clone: The sample contains more than one DNA sequence encoding this CDR3. J is TRBJ2-7 and V is TRBV9; either TRBD1 or TRBD2 may fit D (5 bases each). Germline CDR1 SGDLS, CDR2 YYNGEE. With 4 bases removed from V and 3 bases from J, the gap between germline ends came to 14 bases. CDR3 length equals 14 residues. The CDR3 DNA sequence: TGTGCCAGCAGCCCTCGGGACGGAGTCTACGAGCAGTACTTC. This encodes CASSPRDGVYEQYF.

The V gene is TRBV27, the J gene TRBJ2-3, with a possible D match to TRBD2 (6 bases). The germline V gene has CDR1 MNHEY and CDR2 SMNVEV (reference sequence). This CDR3 is built from 14 residues. V was shortened by 6 bases and J by 1 base, with 11 bases between the two germline ends. In DNA form, the CDR3 reads TGTGCCAGCAGAAGGGAGGTCCGCACAGATACGCAGTATTTT. Translated, it gives CASRREVRTDTQYF.

The chain employs TRBV15 and TRBJ2-3, with D perhaps being TRBD1 or TRBD2 (6 bases each). This CDR3 is 16 amino acids long. V lost 0 bases and J lost 2, with 12 bases in between. Germline CDR1 reads LNHNV; CDR2 reads YYDKDF (reference sequence). The CDR3 DNA follows: TGTGCCACCAGCAGAGAGGCGGGACACCACACAGATACGCAGTATTTT. Protein sequence: CATSREAGHHTDTQYF.

The CDR3 spells CASSQAGSLTGELFF. In nucleotides, the CDR3 is TGCGCCAGCAGCCAAGCCGGGAGTTTGACCGGGGAGCTGTTTTTT. This sequence joins TRBV4-1 and TRBJ2-2; D might be TRBD2 (6 bases). This CDR3 comprises 15 residues. Trimming removed 1 base from V and 5 bases from J, with 11 bases in between. Per the germline V gene, CDR1 is MGHRA and CDR2 is YSYEKL.

The rearrangement uses TRBV15 and TRBJ2-2; D might be TRBD2 (6 bases). The CDR3 is 15 residues long. Trimming took off 4 bases at V and 6 bases at J, with 15 bases between the two ends. Germline V gives CDR1 LNHNV, CDR2 YYDKDF (reference sequence). CDR3 in DNA: TGTGCCACCAGCAATACCACGGGGGTGCCCGGGGAGCTGTTTTTT. It specifies CATSNTTGVPGELFF. Full variable domain (remainder filled in from reference TRBV15 and TRBJ2-2): DAMVIQNPRYQVTQFGKPVTLSCSQTLNHNVMYWYQQKSSQAPKLLFHYYDKDFNNEADTPDNFQSRRPNTSFCFLDIRSPGLGDTAMYLCATSNTTGVPGELFFGEGSRLTVL.